The clone carrying this T cell receptor beta chain was seen only a few times. The PCR ran on 60 Vbeta and 13 Jbeta primers. Assay used: immunoSEQ multiplex PCR; TCRdb lists only in-frame clones, some missing. The sample lists more than 95,000 clones; roughly 79% were seen once. The data derive from a study of cytomegalovirus exposure and HLA in healthy donors. From germline, CDR1 is MNHNY and CDR2 SVGAGI (reference sequence). The V and J ends lost 7 bases and 8 bases respectively, with 17 bases between them. The CDR3 consists of 14 residues. Input material: PBMCs. This clonotype was obtained from a man aged 55 to 70 in good health and CMV-seropositive. The gene calls are TRBV6-6 and TRBJ1-4, with TRBD1 as a possible D gene (6 bases). DNA of the CDR3: TGTGCCAGCAAAGGGGGACACGTCTCCGAAAAACTGTTTTTT. Encoded protein: CASKGGHVSEKLFF.